Described below is a single TCR beta chain sequence and its context. Its antigen remains unidentified. Sequencing used immunoSEQ multiplex PCR; TCRdb keeps in-frame clones, though not all of them. The table lists roughly 12,000 clones, about nine tenths of them singletons. CDR3 length: 11 residues. Trimming cost V 5 bases and J 3 bases, with 5 bases left between them. CDR1 SGHDN and CDR2 FVKESK come from the germline V gene. This sample was taken from a study of regulatory dendritic cells for organ transplantation. Sorted subsets were CFSE-labeled and cultured roughly five days with allogeneic dendritic cells. FACS sorted CD4+ or CD8+ T cells into CD45RA+ naive and CD45RO+ memory. Broader study findings: The authors noted considerable between-person heterogeneity in alloreactive memory CD8+ cells.

The sequencing input was naive CD8+ T cells from blood cultured with regulatory dendritic cells. Subset: CD45RA+ naive T cells. The sequence was collected from a human donor in good health. The chain uses TRBV14 and TRBJ2-7; maybe TRBD2 (5 bases). CDR3 in amino acids: CASSEGYEQYF. The CDR3 DNA reads TGTGCCAGCAGCGAGGGCTACGAGCAGTACTTC.